This TCR beta chain was observed in a study of cytomegalovirus exposure and HLA in healthy donors. Findings and limits, study-wide: It was reportedly the case that the classifier diagnosed cytomegalovirus status with high specificity and sensitivity.

Primers for the PCR totalled 60 Vbeta and 13 Jbeta. Clones were sequenced by immunoSEQ multiplex PCR, and TCRdb holds only the in-frame ones, with some missing. The sample includes 85,000 to 130,000 clones, roughly 79% of them seen just once. The V segment lost 8 bases and the J segment 5 bases; nucleotides outside the gene matches: 11. The CDR3 has 15 amino acids. Germline loops: CDR1 MNHNS, CDR2 SASEGT. Details on this clone: Its antigen is still unknown.

The chain combines TRBV6-1 with TRBJ2-1; TRBD2 agrees at 8 bases. Specimen: PBMCs. This sequence was found in a man aged 55 to 70 in good health and CMV-seropositive. CDR3 nucleotide sequence: TGTGCCAGCCACCGAACTAGCGGCGTGAACAATGAGCAGTTCTTC. Amino acid sequence: CASHRTSGVNNEQFF.